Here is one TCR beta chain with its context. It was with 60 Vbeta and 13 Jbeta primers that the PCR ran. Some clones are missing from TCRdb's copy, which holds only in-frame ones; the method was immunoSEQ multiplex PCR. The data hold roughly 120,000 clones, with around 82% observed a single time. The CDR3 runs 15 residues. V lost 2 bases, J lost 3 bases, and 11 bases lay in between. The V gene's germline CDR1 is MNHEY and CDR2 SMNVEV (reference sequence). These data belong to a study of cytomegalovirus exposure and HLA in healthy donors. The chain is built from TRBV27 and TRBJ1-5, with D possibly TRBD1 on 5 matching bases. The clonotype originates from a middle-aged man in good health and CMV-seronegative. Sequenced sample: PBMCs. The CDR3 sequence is CASSLTPTDNQPQHF. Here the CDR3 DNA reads TGTGCCAGCAGTTTAACTCCGACAGACAATCAGCCCCAGCATTTT.